The source of this TCR beta chain is a study of T cells after yellow fever vaccination. Study at large: With SMART-Seq v4 Ultra Low Input, the fractions containing low cell numbers were prepared. Overall study results and limits: Overlap between CD4 and CD8 compartments was detected for a small share of clonotypes. Booster samples showed a return of most primary-vaccination clones (around 96% CD4, 88% CD8).

Looked up from germline, CDR1 is SGHRS and CDR2 is YFSETQ. This CDR3 is built from 17 residues. The junction had 6 bases not matched to a gene; V was cut back by 0 bases and J by 4 bases. The study made its TCR cDNA through 5'RACE template switching. That step introduced a universal primer site along with UMIs. TCRdb passed the 5' RACE reads through MiXCR, listing each CDR3 protein once. The sample holds 350,000 to 550,000 distinct CDR3 sequences, under 20% seen once. This clonotype has only a few counts. Its antigen is still unknown. This receptor was taken from a man younger than 30 who received the YFV17D yellow fever vaccine. The J gene is TRBJ2-2, the V gene TRBV5-1; 10 bases align to TRBD2. Sequences were derived from PBMCs, sampled before the yellow fever booster vaccination. The DNA of the CDR3 is TGCGCCAGCAGCTTGGCCAGCGGGGGGGCCGTCACCGGGGAGCTGTTTTTT. Translated: CASSLASGGAVTGELFF.